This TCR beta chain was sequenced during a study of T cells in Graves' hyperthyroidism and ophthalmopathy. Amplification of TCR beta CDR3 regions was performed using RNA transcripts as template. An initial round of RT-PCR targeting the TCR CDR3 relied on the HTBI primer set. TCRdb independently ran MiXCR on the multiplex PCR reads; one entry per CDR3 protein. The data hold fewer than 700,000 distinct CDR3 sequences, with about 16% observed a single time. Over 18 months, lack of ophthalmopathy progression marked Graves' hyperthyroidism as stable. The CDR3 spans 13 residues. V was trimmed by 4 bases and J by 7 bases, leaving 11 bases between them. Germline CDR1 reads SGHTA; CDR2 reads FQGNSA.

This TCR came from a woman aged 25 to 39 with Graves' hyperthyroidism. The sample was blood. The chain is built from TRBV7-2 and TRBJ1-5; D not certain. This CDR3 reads CASSSSTSQPQHF. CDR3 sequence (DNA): TGTGCCAGCAGCTCCAGCACCTCCCAGCCCCAGCATTTT.